The entry below gives a single T cell receptor beta chain sequence along with its context. Its antigen specificity is not known. No per-base quality is available; no much larger clone lies one base away. The data are from a study of blood T cells in healthy people across ages (dated by TCRdb to about 2015). Looking at the study overall: Template switching captured roughly one uniquely barcoded TCR beta cDNA molecule per two T cells in model experiments. To track age-related changes in TCR beta repertoire diversity, the study relied on deep sequencing normalized with unique cDNA molecular identifiers. The donors were divided into four age groups: young (average approximately 17 years), middle-aged (approximately 41), aged (approximately 62) and long-lived (around 80). Donors of different ages were randomly distributed across sequencing lanes to avoid experimental bias. Two additional independent replicas of 1 million unique cDNA reads from the same blood draw were analyzed for two donors (one aged 18 to 30 and one aged 80 or older). The paper's findings and limits, for the study overall: There was a strong correlation between observed TCR beta diversity and the percentage of naive T cells measured by flow cytometry. The long-lived group showed more naive CD4+ T cells, fewer expanded clones and increased TCR diversity than the aged group, suggesting age selection. Total diversity estimates from one million sequenced T cells were considered lower bounds and underestimates. As age increased, observed TCR beta diversity per million T cells dropped in a roughly linear way, and a significant reduction was already evident by age about 36. Because donor CMV infection status was unknown, age-related changes in expanded clonotypes were potentially confounded. Because profiling used bulk unsorted PBMCs, naive and antigen-experienced compartments could not be compared conclusively.

The roughly 39 donors, aged roughly 6 to 95 years, were systemically healthy Caucasian individuals from Russia. Roughly 9 milliliters of peripheral blood were drawn from each donor into EDTA-treated Vacutainer tubes. Ficoll-Paque density-gradient centrifugation was used to isolate PBMCs, with at least 7 million per sample. Total RNA was extracted from PBMCs with Trizol reagent, with at least 5.5 micrograms obtained per sample. For every donor, flow cytometry on a PBMC aliquot measured the percentage of naive CD45RAhigh/CD27high T cells. Library generation was performed with 5' RACE. The sample was run on an Illumina HiSeq 2500. A second PCR of about 6 to 12 cycles was performed with a sample-barcoded 5' primer and a J-beta primer mix. A template-switch 5' adaptor carrying 12 random nucleotides introduced a unique molecular identifier onto each TCR beta cDNA molecule. Each sample yielded at least 3 million CDR3-containing paired-end reads. The Mint cDNA synthesis kit, primed by a TRBC-specific oligonucleotide, was used to synthesize first-strand cDNA from all RNA. All cDNA was treated with uracil-DNA glycosylase and then went through a first 18-cycle PCR with the universal primers M1SS and BC2_uni_R. Per the authors' processing: Each sample was normalized by randomly selecting 1 million high-quality reads, each carrying a distinct molecular identifier. Reads sharing molecular identifiers were discarded rather than binned into consensus sequences. MiTCR, set to a Q25 quality threshold and the strictest error-elimination algorithm, was used for CDR3 identification, clonotype clustering and error correction. A nonparametric unseen species model using Euler transformation provided a lower-bound estimate of total TCR beta diversity. The raw public reads went through TCRdb reprocessing: fastp at Q25, MiXCR clone calling, in-frame beta chains kept. Rows are combined by CDR3 protein, so each entry shows the most common genes and DNA. The V and J calls and clone size come from TCRdb's table, not from the authors' own analysis. The sample data list 850,000 to 1,000,000 distinct CDR3 sequences, and just over 50% of these were observed just once. Around 21% of the sample rests with the top ten.

V is cut by 0 bases and J by 11 bases, and the space between the germline ends is 14 bases. The CDR3 measures 13 amino acids from cysteine to phenylalanine. This entry keeps only the CDR3 DNA: 39 bases, framed from base 1. The germline V gene supplies CDR1 SGHRS and CDR2 YFSETQ. This clonotype originated in a woman aged 55-69 years in good health. Recombination linked TRBV5-1 to TRBJ1-1; TRBD1 could be the D gene, as 5 bases match. Input material: blood. The CDR3 is CASSLDSLGEAFF. The bases read TGCGCCAGCAGCTTGGATAGCCTGGGGGAGGCTTTCTTT.